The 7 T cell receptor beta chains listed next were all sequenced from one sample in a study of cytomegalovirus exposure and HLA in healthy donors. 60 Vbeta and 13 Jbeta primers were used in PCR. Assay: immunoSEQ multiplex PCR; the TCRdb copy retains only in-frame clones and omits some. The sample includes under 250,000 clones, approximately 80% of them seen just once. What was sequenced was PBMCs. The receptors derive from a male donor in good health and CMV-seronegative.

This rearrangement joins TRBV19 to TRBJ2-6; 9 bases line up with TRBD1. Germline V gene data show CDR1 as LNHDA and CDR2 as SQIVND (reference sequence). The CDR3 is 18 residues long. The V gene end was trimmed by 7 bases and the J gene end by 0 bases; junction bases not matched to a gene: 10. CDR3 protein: CASTKGTGLSSGANVLTF. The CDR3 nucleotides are TGTGCCAGTACCAAGGGGACAGGGTTAAGCTCTGGGGCCAACGTCCTGACTTTC.

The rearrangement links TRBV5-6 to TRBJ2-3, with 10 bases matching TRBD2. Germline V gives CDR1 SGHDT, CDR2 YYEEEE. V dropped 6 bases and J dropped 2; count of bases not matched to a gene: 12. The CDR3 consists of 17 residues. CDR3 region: CASNPGLAKLLTDTQYF. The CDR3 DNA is TGTGCCAGCAACCCGGGACTAGCGAAGCTCCTCACAGATACGCAGTATTTT.

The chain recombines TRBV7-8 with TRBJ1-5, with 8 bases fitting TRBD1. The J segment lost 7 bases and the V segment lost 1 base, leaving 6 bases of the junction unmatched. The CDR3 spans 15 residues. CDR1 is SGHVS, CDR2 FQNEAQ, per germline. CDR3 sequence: CASSLGTGRGQPQHF. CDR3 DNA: TGTGCCAGCAGCTTAGGGACAGGGAGAGGCCAGCCCCAGCATTTT.

CDR3 DNA sequence: TGTGCCAGCAGACAGAGCGGGGTCCCCTCCTACGAGCAGTACTTC. Protein sequence: CASRQSGVPSYEQYF. The chain recombines TRBV6-6 with TRBJ2-7; the match to TRBD2 covers 7 bases. Germline CDR1 is MNHNY and CDR2 is SVGAGI (reference sequence). After removal of 6 bases from V and 0 bases from J, the junction contained 8 bases not matched to a gene. The CDR3 is 15 amino acids.

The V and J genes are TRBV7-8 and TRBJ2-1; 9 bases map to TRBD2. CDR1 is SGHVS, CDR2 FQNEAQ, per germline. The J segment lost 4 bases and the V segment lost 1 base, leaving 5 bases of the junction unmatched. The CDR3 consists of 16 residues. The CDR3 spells CASSLGGLADYNEQFF. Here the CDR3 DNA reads TGTGCCAGCAGCTTAGGGGGACTAGCTGATTACAATGAGCAGTTCTTC.

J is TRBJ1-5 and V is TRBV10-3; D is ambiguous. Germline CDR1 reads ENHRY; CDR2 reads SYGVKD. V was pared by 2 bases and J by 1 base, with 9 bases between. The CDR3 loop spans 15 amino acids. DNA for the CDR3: TGTGCCATCAGTGAGGATCGAGGGAGCAATCAGCCCCAGCATTTT. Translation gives CAISEDRGSNQPQHF.

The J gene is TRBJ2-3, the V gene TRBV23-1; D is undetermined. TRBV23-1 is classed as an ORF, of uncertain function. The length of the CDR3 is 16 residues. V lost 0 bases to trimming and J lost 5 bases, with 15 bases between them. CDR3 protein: CASSQSSPGHRDTQYF. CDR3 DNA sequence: TGCGCCAGCAGTCAATCCTCCCCAGGTCATAGAGATACGCAGTATTTT.